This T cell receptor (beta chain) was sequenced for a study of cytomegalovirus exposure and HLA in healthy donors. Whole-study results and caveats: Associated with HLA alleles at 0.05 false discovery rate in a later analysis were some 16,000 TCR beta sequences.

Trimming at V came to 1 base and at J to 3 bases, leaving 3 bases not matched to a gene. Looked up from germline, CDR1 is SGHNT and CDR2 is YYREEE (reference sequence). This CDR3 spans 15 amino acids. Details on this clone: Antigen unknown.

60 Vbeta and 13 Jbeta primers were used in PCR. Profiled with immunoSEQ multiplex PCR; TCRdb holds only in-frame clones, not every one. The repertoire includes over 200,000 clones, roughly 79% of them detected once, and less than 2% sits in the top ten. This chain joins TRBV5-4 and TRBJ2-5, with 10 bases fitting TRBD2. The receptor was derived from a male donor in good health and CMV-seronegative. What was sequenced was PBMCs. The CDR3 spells CASSLFSGREETQYF. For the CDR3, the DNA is TGTGCCAGCAGCTTGTTCAGCGGGAGGGAAGAGACCCAGTACTTC.